These 22 T cell receptor beta chains originate from one sample sequenced in a study of radiotherapy plus CTLA-4 blockade in lung cancer. Repertoires were generated with immunoSEQ multiplex PCR, while TCRdb's copy carries only in-frame clones and drops some. This sample has 71,000 or so clones, with around nine tenths found just once. The source was peripheral blood, collected from a patient treated with radiotherapy plus ipilimumab. The source of these receptors is a human donor with non-small cell lung cancer who had stable disease on radiotherapy plus ipilimumab.

The chain is built from TRBV5-6 and TRBJ2-7, with D possibly being TRBD2 (6 bases). This CDR3 spans 11 amino acids. Trimming left V 0 bases short and J 10 bases short, with 8 bases between. Looked up from germline, CDR1 is SGHDT and CDR2 is YYEEEE. In DNA, the CDR3 is TGTGCCAGCAGCTTGGCGGGACTCCAGTACTTC. Translation: CASSLAGLQYF.

The chain uses TRBV5-1 and TRBJ2-2; D could derive from TRBD1 or TRBD2 (5 bases each). Germline-derived CDR1 and CDR2 are SGHRS and YFSETQ. This CDR3 has 17 residues. V lost 3 bases and J 3 bases, leaving 18 bases between the germline ends. CDR3 DNA sequence: TGCGCCAGCAGCTACCCACCCGGGGCGCTCGACACCGGGGAGCTGTTTTTT. It specifies CASSYPPGALDTGELFF.

The gene calls are TRBV5-1 and TRBJ1-4; possible D gene TRBD1, 5 bases. The V gene's germline CDR1 is SGHRS and CDR2 YFSETQ. V was pared by 0 bases and J by 3 bases, with 9 bases between. The CDR3 covers 15 residues. CDR3 sequence (DNA): TGCGCCAGCAGCTTGGAACGGGGGGCTAATGAAAAACTGTTTTTT. As protein: CASSLERGANEKLFF.

The chain carries TRBV12-5 and TRBJ1-5; no clear D. Trimming removed 10 bases from V and 3 bases from J, with 10 bases in between. CDR1 and CDR2 (germline): LGHNT, FRNRAP. The CDR3 sequence is 12 residues long. The CDR3 region has the DNA TGTGCTACAACAGATATCAATCAGCCCCAGCATTTT. This encodes CATTDINQPQHF.

The CDR3 nucleotides are TGTGCCAGCAACCGTTTAAGGGGGCTGAGCAATGAGCAGTTCTTC. Translating gives CASNRLRGLSNEQFF. The chain uses TRBV2 and TRBJ2-1; 7 nucleotides agree with TRBD1. Trimming cost V 7 bases and J 6 bases; bases outside gene matches: 12. Per the germline V gene, CDR1 is SNHLY and CDR2 is FYNNEI. The CDR3 totals 15 residues.

The chain is built from TRBV6-4 and TRBJ2-7; 14 nucleotides line up with TRBD2. V was clipped by 1 base and J by 2 bases; unmatched bases: 4. This CDR3 is built from 17 residues. Germline lookup yields CDR1 MRHNA and CDR2 SNTAGT. The CDR3 DNA sequence: TGTGCCAGCAGTGACTTTCGACTAGCGGGGGGGCCCTACGAGCAGTACTTC. Its translation: CASSDFRLAGGPYEQYF.

In its sample, this clone was seen a few times. This sequence joins TRBV5-4 and TRBJ2-5, with 8 positions matching TRBD1. Germline values: CDR1 SGHNT, CDR2 YYREEE (reference sequence). The length of the CDR3 is 16 residues. Trimming removed 1 base from V and 5 bases from J; junction bases left unmatched: 10. Written as DNA, the CDR3 is TGTGCCAGCAGCTTGTGGGCAGGGGGCACCACGGAGACCCAGTACTTC. This encodes CASSLWAGGTTETQYF.

In its sample, this clone was seen once. J is TRBJ2-2 and V is TRBV5-1; D is uncertain. CDR3 length equals 14 residues. The germline V and J ends were trimmed by 0 bases and 5 bases, with 8 bases remaining between them. Germline V gene lookup returns CDR1 SGHRS and CDR2 YFSETQ. This CDR3 is CASSLVVGTGELFF. The CDR3 DNA reads TGCGCCAGCAGCTTGGTTGTAGGGACCGGGGAGCTGTTTTTT. Full variable domain (remainder filled in from reference TRBV5-1 and TRBJ2-2): KAGVTQTPRYLIKTRGQQVTLSCSPISGHRSVSWYQQTPGQGLQFLFEYFSETQRNKGNFPGRFSGRQFSNSRSEMNVSTLELGDSALYLCASSLVVGTGELFFGEGSRLTVL.

The rearrangement uses TRBV27 and TRBJ2-7; TRBD1 might be the D (6 bases). CDR3 length: 15 amino acids. Germline CDR1 MNHEY, CDR2 SMNVEV (reference sequence). V was pared by 5 bases and J by 3 bases, with 17 bases between. In nucleotides, the CDR3 is TGTGCCAGCAGTCCGAGAGGGGGTCCCCGCTACGAGCAGTACTTC. It encodes CASSPRGGPRYEQYF.

This clone was seen a few times. The chain uses TRBV6-1 and TRBJ2-5; possibly TRBD2 for D (5 bases). CDR3 length equals 13 residues. The germline gives CDR1 MNHNS, CDR2 SASEGT. Trimming took off 3 bases at V and 3 bases at J, with 8 bases between the two ends. The CDR3 DNA reads as TGTGCCAGCAGTGAGGAGGAAAAAGAGACCCAGTACTTC. Its protein is CASSEEEKETQYF.

Here the CDR3 DNA reads TGTGCCAGCAGTTCCGGGACAGGGCACTATGGCTACACCTTC. Translating it yields CASSSGTGHYGYTF. The rearrangement links TRBV7-9 to TRBJ1-2; 9 bases agree with TRBD1. V was clipped by 6 bases and J by 3 bases; unmatched bases: 5. This CDR3 spans 14 amino acids. Germline loops: CDR1 SEHNR, CDR2 FQNEAQ (reference sequence).

The V and J genes are TRBV28 and TRBJ2-2, with 10 bases lining up with TRBD1. The CDR3 is 14 residues long. Trimming at V came to 8 bases and at J to 4 bases, leaving 4 bases not matched to a gene. The V gene's germline CDR1 is MDHEN and CDR2 SYDVKM. The CDR3 DNA reads TGTGCCAGCCGACAGGGGGCAGGCACCGGGGAGCTGTTTTTT. The encoded protein is CASRQGAGTGELFF.

This rearrangement joins TRBV10-3 to TRBJ1-2, with 8 bases identical to TRBD1. The CDR3 length is 13 residues. V was pared by 5 bases and J by 3 bases, with 2 bases of the junction left unmatched. CDR1 and CDR2 from the germline V gene are ENHRY and SYGVKD. The CDR3 spells CAISQGADYGYTF. In nucleotides, the CDR3 is TGTGCCATCAGTCAGGGGGCGGACTATGGCTACACCTTC.

V gene TRBV10-2 combines with J gene TRBJ2-3, with 9 positions matching TRBD1. Germline CDR1 reads WSHSY; CDR2 reads SAAADI. The CDR3 runs 16 residues. J was trimmed by 2 bases and V by 11 bases; bases with no gene match: 14. The CDR3 reads CAGMGQGQGHTDTQYF. CDR3 DNA sequence: TGCGCCGGAATGGGACAGGGTCAAGGGCACACAGATACGCAGTATTTT.

This chain joins TRBV9 and TRBJ1-4; the D is unclear. This CDR3 contains 15 residues. V was trimmed by 0 bases and J by 4 bases, leaving 10 bases between them. From germline, CDR1 is SGDLS and CDR2 YYNGEE. CDR3 protein: CASSVGAAFNEKLFF. In nucleotides, the CDR3 is TGTGCCAGCAGCGTAGGGGCAGCATTTAATGAAAAACTGTTTTTT.

J is TRBJ1-5 and V is TRBV29-1; TRBD1 might be the D (5 bases). V lost 8 bases and J 2 bases, leaving 10 bases between the germline ends. There are 12 residues in the CDR3. CDR1 is SQVTM, CDR2 ANQGSEA, per germline. DNA of the CDR3: TGCAGCCACGGGGGTGGCAATCAGCCCCAGCATTTT. It codes for CSHGGGNQPQHF. The full variable domain, rest sourced from reference TRBV29-1 and TRBJ1-5, is SAVISQKPSRDICQRGTSLTIQCQVDSQVTMMFWYRQQPGQSLTLIATANQGSEATYESGFVIDKFPISRPNLTFSTLTVSNMSPEDSSIYLCSHGGGNQPQHFGDGTRLSIL.

This chain joins TRBV7-9 and TRBJ2-7, with 10 nucleotides matching TRBD1. Germline V gene sequence: CDR1 SEHNR, CDR2 FQNEAQ (reference sequence). The trim removed 5 bases at V and 6 bases at J, leaving 7 bases unmatched. The CDR3 totals 14 residues. CDR3 in amino acids: CASSPGTGAVEQYF. CDR3 sequence (DNA): TGTGCCAGCAGCCCCGGGACAGGGGCGGTCGAGCAGTACTTC.

The chain combines TRBV27 with TRBJ2-1; a possible D gene is TRBD2 (5 bases). The ends were cut back, 6 bases at V and 0 bases at J, with 12 bases in the middle. Germline CDR1 and CDR2: MNHEY and SMNVEV (reference sequence). CDR3 size: 15 residues. CDR3 region: CASRNGVSSYNEQFF. CDR3 sequence (DNA): TGTGCCAGCAGAAACGGGGTGAGCTCCTACAATGAGCAGTTCTTC.

J is TRBJ2-3 and V is TRBV5-1; D is possibly TRBD2 (5 bases). Germline V lookup: CDR1 SGHRS, CDR2 YFSETQ. The CDR3 runs 16 residues. V gave up 1 base and J gave up 2 bases, with 14 bases separating them. CDR3 DNA: TGCGCCAGCAGCTTGAGTCCGGGAACAGTCACAGATACGCAGTATTTT. Its protein is CASSLSPGTVTDTQYF.

The chain joins TRBV2 to TRBJ1-5; TRBD1 might be the D (5 bases). Trimming took 8 bases from V and 0 from J, leaving 17 bases between them. The germline V gene has CDR1 SNHLY and CDR2 FYNNEI. The CDR3 runs to 16 residues. CDR3 coding DNA: TGTGCCAGCGCCCACGACCAGGGACGTAGCAATCAGCCCCAGCATTTT. It translates to CASAHDQGRSNQPQHF. Full variable domain (missing parts from reference TRBV2 and TRBJ1-5): EPEVTQTPSHQVTQMGQEVILRCVPISNHLYFYWYRQILGQKVEFLVSFYNNEISEKSEIFDDQFSVERPDGSNFTLKIRSTKLEDSAMYFCASAHDQGRSNQPQHFGDGTRLSIL.

The gene calls are TRBV27 and TRBJ1-2, with a tentative D call TRBD1 (5 bases). Trimming pared 6 bases from V and 5 bases from J, leaving 7 bases between. The length of the CDR3 is 11 residues. Germline V gene lookup returns CDR1 MNHEY and CDR2 SMNVEV (reference sequence). CDR3 protein: CASSSGYGYTF. The CDR3 DNA follows: TGTGCCAGCAGCTCAGGGTATGGCTACACCTTC.

The chain links TRBV7-9 to TRBJ2-7; 9 bases agree with TRBD1. V lost 1 base and J lost 1; bases outside the gene matches: 5. This CDR3 is built from 16 residues. Germline V gene lookup returns CDR1 SEHNR and CDR2 FQNEAQ (reference sequence). The CDR3 coding sequence is TGTGCCAGCAGCTTAGGGGCCGGGACAGGGTCCTACGAGCAGTACTTC. This gives the protein CASSLGAGTGSYEQYF.